This T cell receptor (beta chain) appears in the sequencing data of a study of T cell repertoires in cytomegalovirus infection. TCRdb reprocessed the reads via MiXCR and lists one record per CDR3 protein. Of some 680,000 distinct CDR3 sequences in the sample, about a third were seen once. The CDR3 has 17 residues. V was shortened by 1 base and J by 1 base, with 15 bases between the two germline ends. Per germline, CDR1 SGHTA and CDR2 FQGNSA. J is TRBJ2-3 and V is TRBV7-2; unclear D gene. This sequence was found in a human donor in good health (CMV status not recorded). Some clones in this sample may be carry-over from other donors' samples. The sample comprised PBMCs. CDR3 in amino acids: CASSLVHFGPGTDTQYF. CDR3 coding DNA: TGTGCCAGCAGCTTAGTCCACTTCGGCCCGGGCACAGATACGCAGTATTTT.